Following are 22 T cell receptor beta chains from one sample sequenced in a study of T cells in women clearing cervical HPV infection. Clones were read by immunoSEQ multiplex PCR, and TCRdb kept only the in-frame ones, dropping some. This sample's table has about 30,000 clones. The material sequenced was blood buffy coat. These receptors were obtained from a woman aged 18-69 years with a cervical HPV16 infection that either progressed to CIN3+ or cleared (not recorded which).

In the case of this clone: The read ends 3 residues shy of where the CDR3 ends; the end is completed using the germline J gene. This rearrangement joins TRBV18 to TRBJ1-2, with D tentatively TRBD1 (5 bases). The germline gives CDR1 KGHSH, CDR2 LQKENI. The CDR3 runs 15 residues. The DNA read from the CDR3 is TGTGCCAGCTCCGGGACTAGCGGGGCCAGTGATACC. Translated: CASSGTSGASDT. The entire CDR3 is CASSGTSGASDTYTF.

In regard to this clone: The read is 3 residues too short to cover the CDR3 end, so that end is filled in from the germline J gene. Different DNA sequences within this sample yield the same CDR3. The J gene is TRBJ2-3, the V gene TRBV20-1; tentative D call: TRBD1 (7 bases). There are 17 residues in the CDR3. Trimming stripped 0 bases from V and 2 bases from J, with 18 bases between. Germline V gene lookup returns CDR1 DFQATT and CDR2 SNEGSKA (reference sequence). CDR3 bases read: TGCAGTGCTAGAGATTATTTTGGCAGGGGGGCCACAGATACG. Translating gives CSARDYFGRGATDT. The complete CDR3 protein is CSARDYFGRGATDTQYF.

The DNA read from the CDR3 is TGTGCCAGCAGCCGCGGGACAGGGGTCCAAGAGACC. Its translation is CASSRGTGVQET. The entire CDR3 protein is CASSRGTGVQETQYF. The chain carries TRBV6-2 or TRBV6-3 and TRBJ2-5, with TRBD1 identical over 10 bases. The sequence runs out 3 residues before the end of the CDR3; the remainder is reconstructed from the germline J gene. This CDR3 comprises 15 residues. J gave up 1 base and V 6 bases, and 5 bases lay outside the gene matches. Germline lookup yields CDR1 MNHEY and CDR2 SVGEGT.

Regarding this clone: The CDR3 is cut off 3 residues early in the read; its end comes from the germline J gene. V usage is TRBV20-1 and J usage is TRBJ1-1; TRBD1 might be the D (6 bases). V lost 6 bases to trimming and J lost 4 bases, with 18 bases between them. The germline gives CDR1 DFQATT, CDR2 SNEGSKA (reference sequence). The CDR3 spans 14 residues. The CDR3: CSAYYRVEATEAFF. CDR3 DNA, as far as it was read: TGCAGTGCGTATTACAGGGTAGAGGCCACTGAA.

On this clone itself: The read stops 3 residues short of the end of the CDR3; the missing end is completed from the germline J gene. V usage is TRBV7-9 and J usage is TRBJ2-2; D is possibly TRBD1 (6 bases). The length of the CDR3 is 15 residues. CDR1 and CDR2 (germline): SEHNR, FQNEAQ (reference sequence). V lost 5 bases, J lost 3 bases, and 13 bases lay in between. The CDR3: CASSVGAADTGELFF. CDR3 DNA, as far as it was read: TGTGCCAGCAGCGTGGGGGCAGCGGACACCGGGGAG.

As concerns this clone: The CDR3 end falls 3 residues outside the read, so it is completed with the germline J gene. V and J are TRBV5-1 and TRBJ2-5, with 12 bases matching TRBD2. The V gene's germline CDR1 is SGHRS and CDR2 YFSETQ. The trim removed 4 bases at V and 5 bases at J, leaving 6 bases unmatched. The CDR3 is 15 residues long. Here the CDR3 reads CASSPKTSGSETQYF. The part of the CDR3 DNA that was read is TGCGCCAGCAGCCCGAAGACTAGCGGGAGTGAGACC.

Note on this clone: The sequenced fragment ends 3 residues before the CDR3 boundary, so the rest is inferred from the germline J gene. V gene TRBV6-2 or TRBV6-3 combines with J gene TRBJ2-3; unclear D gene. The V end lost 6 bases, the J end lost 3 bases, and 4 bases lay between the germline ends. Germline V gene lookup returns CDR1 MNHEY and CDR2 SVGEGT. This CDR3 contains 11 residues. Incomplete CDR3 DNA: TGTGCCAGCAGCCAAACAGATACG. Protein product: CASSQTDT. The complete CDR3 reads CASSQTDTQYF.

CDR3: CASSKDFSHGNIQYF. Partial CDR3 DNA: TGTGCCAGCAGCAAGGACTTCTCACACGGAAACATT. This chain joins TRBV7-3 and TRBJ2-4; TRBD2 might be the D (5 bases). The sequence runs out 3 residues before the end of the CDR3; the remainder is reconstructed from the germline J gene. Trimming removed 5 bases at V and 6 bases at J, with 17 bases between. Germline lookup yields CDR1 SGHTA and CDR2 FQGTGA. This CDR3 has 15 amino acids.

About this clone: With the read ending 3 residues before the CDR3 end, the germline J gene is used to fill in that end. The V and J genes are TRBV5-6 and TRBJ2-7; TRBD1 is a possible D gene (5 bases). The germline V and J ends were trimmed by 4 bases and 0 bases, with 11 bases remaining between them. There are 14 residues in the CDR3. Germline loops: CDR1 SGHDT, CDR2 YYEEEE. The CDR3 loop reads CASSPGWGSYEQYF. Partial CDR3 DNA: TGTGCCAGCAGCCCAGGGTGGGGCTCCTACGAG.

As regards this clone: The CDR3 end is not reached by the read, which stops 3 residues before it; the germline J gene fills it in. This chain connects TRBV15 to TRBJ2-7, with 9 positions matching TRBD2. The CDR3 length is 15 residues. Germline V gene lookup returns CDR1 LNHNV and CDR2 YYDKDF (reference sequence). V shed 0 bases, J shed 4 bases, and the junction held 4 bases outside the gene matches. Incomplete CDR3 DNA: TGTGCCACCAGCAGAGACAGCGGGAGGACTTACGAG. Protein: CATSRDSGRTYE. The CDR3 in full is CATSRDSGRTYEQYF.

With respect to this clone: The CDR3 is cut off 3 residues early in the read; its end comes from the germline J gene. This chain uses TRBV20-1 with TRBJ1-2; D might be TRBD1 (6 bases). Germline loops: CDR1 DFQATT, CDR2 SNEGSKA (reference sequence). This CDR3 comprises 16 residues. CDR3 sequence reads: CSARDTSQGSSYDYTF. The covered CDR3 bases are TGCAGTGCTAGAGACACTTCACAGGGTTCGTCGTACGAC.

A remark on this clone: From the germline J gene comes the end of the CDR3, since the read stops 3 residues before it. The chain carries TRBV19 and TRBJ2-7; D perhaps matches TRBD1 (6 bases). Germline CDR1 and CDR2: LNHDA and SQIVND (reference sequence). The V and J ends lost 1 base and 6 bases respectively, with 16 bases between them. This CDR3 has 15 amino acids. The chain's CDR3 is CASSIASGASGEQYF. The part of the CDR3 DNA that was read is TGTGCCAGTAGTATAGCTTCAGGGGCTTCTGGCGAG.

Incomplete CDR3 DNA: TGTGCCAGCAGCGTAGCTAGCGGGAGTCCCTATGAG. Translating gives CASSVASGSPYE. Given in full, the CDR3 is CASSVASGSPYEQFF. V usage is TRBV9 and J usage is TRBJ2-1; TRBD2 agrees at 10 bases. The read falls 3 residues short of the CDR3 end, and the missing part is taken from the germline J gene. This CDR3 contains 15 residues. Germline V gene sequence: CDR1 SGDLS, CDR2 YYNGEE. V trimming: 0 bases; J trimming: 8 bases; junction bases outside the gene matches: 5.

As for this clone: The CDR3 end lies 3 residues beyond the end of the read and is filled in from the germline J gene. The rearrangement links TRBV2 to TRBJ2-5, with D perhaps matching TRBD2 (5 bases). Trimming shortened V by 7 bases and J by 2 bases, and 11 bases separated the two germline ends. Germline loops: CDR1 SNHLY, CDR2 FYNNEI. The CDR3 is 13 amino acids. The CDR3 protein is CASIRGKQETQYF. The CDR3 DNA, read in part, is TGTGCCAGCATACGGGGAAAACAAGAGACC.

On this clone: The CDR3 extends 3 residues past the end of the read, so its final part is completed from the germline J gene. This chain joins TRBV6-2 or TRBV6-3 and TRBJ1-2, with D possibly matching TRBD1 (5 bases). This CDR3 comprises 12 residues. CDR1 and CDR2 from the germline V gene are MNHEY and SVGEGT. CDR3 residues: CASGTGGRGYTF. The CDR3 DNA, read in part, is TGTGCCAGCGGGACGGGGGGTAGGGGC.

In the case of this clone: The CDR3 is cut off 3 residues early in the read; its end comes from the germline J gene. The chain is built from TRBV5-6 and TRBJ2-7; 8 bases map to TRBD1. The CDR3 spans 15 residues. Trimming cost V 7 bases and J 0 bases; bases outside gene matches: 9. Germline CDR1 reads SGHDT; CDR2 reads YYEEEE. The DNA read from the CDR3 is TGTGCCAGCGCTTCCGGGACAGGCCCCTCCTACGAG. Its translation: CASASGTGPSYE. The whole CDR3 sequence reads CASASGTGPSYEQYF.

As concerns this clone: The observed sequence ends 3 residues before the CDR3 terminus, with the missing tail filled in from the germline J gene. This sequence joins TRBV19 and TRBJ2-1; 10 bases line up with TRBD2. J was trimmed by 2 bases and V by 3 bases; bases with no gene match: 4. Per the germline V gene, CDR1 is LNHDA and CDR2 is SQIVND (reference sequence). The CDR3 is 16 amino acids. The part of the CDR3 DNA that was read is TGTGCCAGTAGTATGATGCTAGCGGGGGCCTACAATGAG. The encoded protein is CASSMMLAGAYNE. The full-length CDR3 reads as CASSMMLAGAYNEQFF.

Points on this clone: The sequenced fragment ends 3 residues before the CDR3 boundary, so the rest is inferred from the germline J gene. The chain links TRBV5-1 to TRBJ1-6; the D gene is possibly TRBD1 (5 bases). CDR1 and CDR2 from the germline V gene are SGHRS and YFSETQ. Trimming shortened V by 1 base and J by 9 bases, and 5 bases separated the two germline ends. The CDR3 has 12 amino acids. The sequenced CDR3 bases are TGCGCCAGCAGCTTGCAGGGTTCACCC. As protein: CASSLQGSP. The whole CDR3 is CASSLQGSPLHF.

Worth noting for this clone: The CDR3 end is not reached by the read, which stops 3 residues before it; the germline J gene fills it in. The chain recombines TRBV5-4 with TRBJ1-6; 10 nucleotides match TRBD1. Germline CDR1 SGHNT, CDR2 YYREEE (reference sequence). The CDR3 loop spans 14 amino acids. Unmatched junction bases numbered 5, after V lost 5 bases and J lost 9 bases. The CDR3 sequence: CASRGTGDVSPLHF. CDR3 DNA (partial): TGTGCCAGCAGGGGGACAGGGGATGTTTCACCC. The full variable domain, with the rest looked up from reference TRBV5-4 and TRBJ1-6, is ETGVTQSPTHLIKTRGQQVTLRCSSQSGHNTVSWYQQALGQGPQFIFQYYREEENGRGNFPPRFSGLQFPNYSSELNVNALELDDSALYLCASRGTGDVSPLHFGNGTRLTVT.

With regard to this clone: The CDR3 end falls 3 residues outside the read, so it is completed with the germline J gene. The chain links TRBV20-1 to TRBJ1-2; 10 bases agree with TRBD1. This CDR3 contains 15 residues. CDR1 is DFQATT and CDR2 is SNEGSKA in the germline V gene (reference sequence). The CDR3 loop is CSARDHGTGELSYTF. CDR3 bases read: TGCAGTGCTAGAGACCACGGGACAGGGGAATTAAGC.

In the case of this clone: The read halts 3 residues ahead of the CDR3 end, with the missing end drawn from the germline J gene. This chain links TRBV7-3 with TRBJ2-3; 12 bases agree with TRBD2. CDR1 is SGHTA, CDR2 FQGTGA, per germline. The length of the CDR3 is 16 residues. V dropped 5 bases and J dropped 0; count of bases not matched to a gene: 3. The part of the CDR3 DNA that was read is TGTGCCAGCAGCCAAGGACTAGCGGGAAGCACAGATACG. Residues: CASSQGLAGSTDT. The CDR3 as a whole reads CASSQGLAGSTDTQYF. Full variable domain (remainder filled in from reference TRBV7-3 and TRBJ2-3): GAGVSQTPSNKVTEKGKYVELRCDPISGHTALYWYRQSLGQGPEFLIYFQGTGAADDSGLPNDRFFAVRPEGSVSTLKIQRTERGDSAVYLCASSQGLAGSTDTQYFGPGTRLTVL.

About this clone itself: The DNA ends 3 residues before the CDR3 does, and the rest of the CDR3 is filled in from the germline J gene. The chain joins TRBV5-6 to TRBJ2-7; 9 bases agree with TRBD1. V shed 4 bases and J 0 bases; nucleotides not matched to a gene: 5. The CDR3 contains 15 residues. CDR1 and CDR2 from the germline V gene are SGHDT and YYEEEE. Incomplete CDR3 DNA: TGTGCCAGCAGCCCCGGACAGGGGAGCTCCTACGAG. Translation gives CASSPGQGSSYE. The CDR3, in full, reads CASSPGQGSSYEQYF.